This T cell receptor (beta chain) originates from a study of graft-versus-host responses after intestinal transplantation. Across the study: All recipients were given anti-thymocyte globulin induction, and tacrolimus and steroids were then administered for 3 to 4 years.

A word on this clone: Its antigen remains unknown.

The data were produced by immunoSEQ multiplex PCR, yet TCRdb's version contains in-frame clones alone and is incomplete. The sample contains about 94,000 clones, around nine tenths of which appear only once. Sequencing was performed on unstimulated CD8+ T cells sorted from spleen or lymph node cells, taken before intestinal transplant. The TCR comes from a human donor who received an intestinal transplant.

The CDR3 nucleotides are TGTGCCAGCAGTCCCTTTGGGGGGGCCTATGGCTACACCTTC. Encoded protein: CASSPFGGAYGYTF. The V gene is TRBV27, the J gene TRBJ1-2; a weak D match, TRBD1 (6 bases). V lost 5 bases to trimming and J lost 4 bases, with 14 bases between them. This CDR3 is 14 amino acids long. Germline CDR1 MNHEY, CDR2 SMNVEV (reference sequence).